The following is a T cell receptor (beta chain) sequence with its context. Its target is not known. V shed 4 bases and J 6 bases; nucleotides not matched to a gene: 6. The germline V gene has CDR1 SQVTM and CDR2 ANQGSEA. The CDR3 is 13 amino acids. These data are taken from a study of graft-versus-host responses after intestinal transplantation. Background on the study: Grafts were multivisceral, liver-intestinal, or isolated intestinal. Whole-study findings and limits: The recipient marrow held GvH clones, and some of them showed up first in ileum or blood. With peak circulating GvH clone levels came an association with early post-transplant HvG declines.

Measured with immunoSEQ multiplex PCR; TCRdb has only the in-frame clones, and not every one. Here the sample spans about 70,000 clones, around 90% being singletons. The sample was unstimulated CD8+ T cells sorted from spleen or lymph node cells, taken before transplant. The rearrangement uses TRBV29-1 and TRBJ2-7, with TRBD2 matching 10 bases. This TCR was recovered from a human donor who was the organ donor for an intestinal transplant. The CDR3 loop reads CSVAVAGGGEQYV. Here the CDR3 DNA reads TGCAGCGTTGCGGTAGCGGGGGGAGGCGAGCAGTACGTC.